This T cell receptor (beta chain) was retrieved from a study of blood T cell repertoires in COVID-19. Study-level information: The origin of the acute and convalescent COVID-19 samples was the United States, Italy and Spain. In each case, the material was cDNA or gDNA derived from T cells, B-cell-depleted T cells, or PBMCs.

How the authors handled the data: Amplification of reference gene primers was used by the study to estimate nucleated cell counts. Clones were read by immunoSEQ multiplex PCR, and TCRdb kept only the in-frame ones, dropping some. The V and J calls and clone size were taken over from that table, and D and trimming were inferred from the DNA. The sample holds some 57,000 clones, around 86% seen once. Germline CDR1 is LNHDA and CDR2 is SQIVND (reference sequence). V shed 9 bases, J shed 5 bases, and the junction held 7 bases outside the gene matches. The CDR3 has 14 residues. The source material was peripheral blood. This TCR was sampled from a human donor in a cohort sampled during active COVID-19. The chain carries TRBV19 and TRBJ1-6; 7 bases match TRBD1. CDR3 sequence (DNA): TGTGCCAGCTGGCTTGGGACAGATAATTCACCCCTCCACTTT. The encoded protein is CASWLGTDNSPLHF.